This T cell receptor beta chain was found in a study of blood T cells in healthy people across ages (dated by TCRdb to about 2015). A note on the overall study: Template switching captured roughly one uniquely barcoded TCR beta cDNA molecule per two T cells in model experiments. Age-related changes in TCR beta repertoire diversity were measured in the study by deep sequencing normalized with unique cDNA molecular identifiers. Four age groups were formed from the donors: young (average approximately 15 years), middle-aged (just under 40), aged (under 70) and long-lived (approximately 80). Donors of different ages were randomly distributed across sequencing lanes to avoid experimental bias. Using the same blood draw, the study looked at two additional independent replicas of 1 million unique cDNA reads for two donors, one aged 18 to 29 and the other aged 80 or older. Results the study describes overall, beyond this receptor: Estimates of total diversity from one million sequenced T cells were regarded as lower bounds and underestimates. Observed TCR beta diversity correlated strongly with the percentage of naive T cells measured by flow cytometry. Observed TCR beta diversity per million T cells fell roughly linearly with age, and a significant reduction was already apparent by age roughly 40. Donor CMV infection status was unknown, potentially confounding age-related changes in expanded clonotypes. Compared with the aged group, the long-lived group had more naive CD4+ T cells, fewer expanded clones and increased TCR diversity, suggesting age selection. Because profiling used bulk unsorted PBMCs, naive and antigen-experienced compartments could not be compared conclusively.

The donors were roughly 40 Caucasian individuals from Russia, aged roughly 6 to 100 years, who were systemically healthy. Ten milliliters of peripheral blood were drawn from each donor into EDTA-treated Vacutainer tubes. Ficoll-Paque density-gradient centrifugation was used to isolate PBMCs, with at least 6 million per sample. Total RNA was extracted from PBMCs with Trizol reagent, with at least 5 micrograms obtained per sample. For every donor, an aliquot of PBMCs went through flow cytometry to measure the percentages of naive CD45RAhigh/CD27high T cells. Receptor amplification or capture employed 5' RACE. The second PCR ran for about 6 to 12 cycles and used a J-beta primer mix along with a sample-barcoded 5' primer. Each TCR beta cDNA molecule received a unique molecular identifier from a template-switch 5' adaptor carrying 12 random nucleotides. Each sample yielded at least 3 million CDR3-containing paired-end reads. The Mint cDNA synthesis kit, primed by a TRBC-specific oligonucleotide, was used to synthesize first-strand cDNA from all RNA. After uracil-DNA glycosylase treatment, a first 18-cycle PCR used universal primers M1SS and BC2_uni_R on all cDNA. Turning to the authors' computational methods: Normalization of each sample was performed by random selection of 1 million high-quality reads, each carrying a distinct molecular identifier. Instead of being binned into consensus sequences, reads that shared molecular identifiers were thrown out. MiTCR, with a Q25 quality threshold and the strictest error-elimination algorithm, was used for CDR3 identification, clonotype clustering and error correction. Lower-bound total TCR beta diversity was estimated with a nonparametric unseen species model using Euler transformation. The public reads were reprocessed in TCRdb via fastp at Q25 and MiXCR, keeping in-frame beta chains. Each entry is one CDR3 protein sequence, shown with its most common DNA and genes. It is TCRdb's table, rather than the study itself, that gives the V and J calls and clone size. The sample table contains fewer than 2,000,000 distinct CDR3 sequences; only one count was recorded for roughly 43% of them. The top ten constitute about 23% of the sample.

This clonotype occurred many times. Its antigen remains undetermined. No clone much larger than this one lies a single base away; base qualities are absent. The clonotype was recovered from a human donor in good health. The sequencing input was blood.

The nucleotides are TGCAGCGTTTGGGGATCGACAGTATCGGATGAGCAGTTCTTC. It specifies CSVWGSTVSDEQFF. The chain links TRBV29-1 with TRBJ2-1; the D segment could be TRBD1, given 5 matching bases. Via the germline V gene, CDR1 is SQVTM and CDR2 ANQGSEA. Trimming costs V 5 bases and J 8 bases, and their ends lie 19 bases apart. CDR3 length: 14 amino acids, cysteine to phenylalanine. Only the CDR3 DNA stays, 42 bases, in frame from base 1.